These 7 T cell receptor beta chains share one sample of origin, sequenced in a study of T cell changes during pregnancy in multiple sclerosis. Repertoires were generated with immunoSEQ multiplex PCR, while TCRdb's copy carries only in-frame clones and drops some. In the table there are over 45,000 clones, 90% of which are singletons. The starting material was peripheral blood, obtained in the first trimester of pregnancy. These receptors originate from a female donor in good health, enrolled as a control in a pregnancy study.

The table lists this clone with a few counts. V usage is TRBV5-5 and J usage is TRBJ2-1; 10 bases are shared with TRBD2. This CDR3 spans 12 amino acids. V lost 7 bases to trimming and J lost 8 bases; unmatched junction nucleotides: 3. Germline V CDR1 and CDR2: SGHKS, YYEKEE (reference sequence). CDR3 sequence reads: CASWGLAHEQFF. The CDR3 region has the DNA TGTGCCAGCTGGGGACTAGCGCATGAGCAGTTCTTC.

The V call is TRBV13, the J call TRBJ2-5; 7 bases agree with TRBD1. From germline, CDR1 is PRHDT and CDR2 FYEKMQ (reference sequence). V lost 0 bases, J lost 3 bases, and 1 base stayed unmatched. CDR3 length: 14 amino acids. CDR3 protein: CASSLGGGEETQYF. CDR3 bases: TGTGCCAGCAGCTTAGGAGGGGGCGAAGAGACCCAGTACTTC.

This clone was recorded only once. V and J are TRBV15 and TRBJ1-2, with D perhaps TRBD1 (5 bases). CDR1 is LNHNV and CDR2 is YYDKDF in the germline V gene (reference sequence). Between the trimmed V and J ends, which lost 0 bases and 4 bases, there was a span of 12 bases. The CDR3 length is 15 residues. The CDR3 is CATSRDRGSSYGYTF. Written as DNA, the CDR3 is TGTGCCACCAGCAGAGATAGGGGTTCTAGCTATGGCTACACCTTC. The full variable domain, in which reference TRBV15 and TRBJ1-2 provide the parts outside the CDR3, is DAMVIQNPRYQVTQFGKPVTLSCSQTLNHNVMYWYQQKSSQAPKLLFHYYDKDFNNEADTPDNFQSRRPNTSFCFLDIRSPGLGDTAMYLCATSRDRGSSYGYTFGSGTRLTVV.

The chain carries TRBV14 and TRBJ2-1; no definite D call. This CDR3 comprises 15 residues. The germline gives CDR1 SGHDN, CDR2 FVKESK. V shed 2 bases and J shed 0 bases, with 8 bases lying between them. The CDR3 loop is CASSQYSSSYNEQFF. DNA of the CDR3: TGTGCCAGCAGCCAATACTCGAGCTCCTACAATGAGCAGTTCTTC.

This rearrangement joins TRBV7-3 to TRBJ2-1; D is unresolved. With 3 bases removed from V and 2 bases from J, the gap between germline ends came to 17 bases. The CDR3 is made up of 17 amino acids. The germline gives CDR1 SGHTA, CDR2 FQGTGA. CDR3 residues: CASSFSRGSGPYNEQFF. The CDR3 nucleotides are TGTGCCAGCAGCTTCTCTCGAGGTTCTGGCCCCTACAATGAGCAGTTCTTC.

This clone has only one observation. This chain joins TRBV19 and TRBJ1-6, with D possibly matching TRBD1 (6 bases). The CDR3 has 16 amino acids. Trimming removed 5 bases from V and 4 bases from J, with 15 bases in between. CDR1 is LNHDA and CDR2 is SQIVND in the germline V gene (reference sequence). The CDR3, as DNA: TGTGCCAGTAGTGAAACGCCGGGACATTATAATTCACCCCTCCACTTT. This sequence encodes CASSETPGHYNSPLHF.

V usage is TRBV7-9 and J usage is TRBJ1-4; 9 nucleotides line up with TRBD1. Germline V gene sequence: CDR1 SEHNR, CDR2 FQNEAQ (reference sequence). V lost 6 bases to trimming and J lost 0 bases; unmatched junction nucleotides: 11. The CDR3 is 18 amino acids. The CDR3 here is CASSQGTGTVATNEKLFF. CDR3 coding DNA: TGTGCCAGCAGTCAGGGGACAGGGACCGTCGCAACTAATGAAAAACTGTTTTTT.